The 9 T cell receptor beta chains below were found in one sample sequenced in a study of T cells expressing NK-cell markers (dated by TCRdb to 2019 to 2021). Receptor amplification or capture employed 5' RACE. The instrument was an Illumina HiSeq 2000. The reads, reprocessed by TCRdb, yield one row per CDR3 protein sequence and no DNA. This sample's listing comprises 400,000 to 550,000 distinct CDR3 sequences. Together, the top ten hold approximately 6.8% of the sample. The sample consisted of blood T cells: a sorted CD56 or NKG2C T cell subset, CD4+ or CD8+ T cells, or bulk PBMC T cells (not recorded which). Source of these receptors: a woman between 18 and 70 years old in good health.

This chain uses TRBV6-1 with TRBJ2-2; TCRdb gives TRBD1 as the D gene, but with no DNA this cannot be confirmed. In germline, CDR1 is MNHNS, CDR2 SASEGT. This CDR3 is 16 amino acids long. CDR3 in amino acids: CASSAPRGAVAGELFF.

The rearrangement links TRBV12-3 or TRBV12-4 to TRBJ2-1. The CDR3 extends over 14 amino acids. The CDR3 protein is CASSLVGSTNEQFF.

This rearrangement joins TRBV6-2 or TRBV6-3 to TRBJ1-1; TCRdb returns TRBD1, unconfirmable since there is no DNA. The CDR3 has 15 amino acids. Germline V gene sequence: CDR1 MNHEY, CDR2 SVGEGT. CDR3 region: CASTPKRDRATEAFF.

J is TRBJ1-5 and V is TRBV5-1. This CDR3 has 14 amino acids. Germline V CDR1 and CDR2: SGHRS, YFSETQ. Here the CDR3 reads CASSLVGMHQPQHF.

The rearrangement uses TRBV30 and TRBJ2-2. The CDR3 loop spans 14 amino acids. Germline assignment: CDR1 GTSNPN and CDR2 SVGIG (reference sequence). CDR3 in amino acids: CAWSVGAKTGELFF.

CDR3 region: CASTQRSTSGNTDTQYF. The chain is built from TRBV4-2 and TRBJ2-3; the TRBD2 assignment by TCRdb is unverifiable without DNA. CDR1 and CDR2 from the germline V gene are LGHNA and YNFKEQ. The CDR3 is 17 residues long.

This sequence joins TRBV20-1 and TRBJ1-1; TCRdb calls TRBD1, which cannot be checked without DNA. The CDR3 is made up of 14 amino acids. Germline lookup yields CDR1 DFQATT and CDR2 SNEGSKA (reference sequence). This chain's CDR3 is CSLTSGRKNTEAFF.

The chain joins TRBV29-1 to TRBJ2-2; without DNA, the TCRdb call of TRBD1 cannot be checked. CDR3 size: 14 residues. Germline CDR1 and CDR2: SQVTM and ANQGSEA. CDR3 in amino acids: CSAPTGVNTGELFF.

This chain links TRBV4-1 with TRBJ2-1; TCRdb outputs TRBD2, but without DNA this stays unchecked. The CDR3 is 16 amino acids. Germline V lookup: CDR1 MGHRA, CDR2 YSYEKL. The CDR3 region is CASSQEPSGDYNEQFF.